A selection of T cell receptor beta chains follows, all from one sample in a study of cytomegalovirus exposure and HLA in healthy donors. The assay was immunoSEQ multiplex PCR, and TCRdb's table has in-frame clones only and misses some. The profile shows approximately 130,000 clones, around 72% of them singletons. Sequencing was done on a sample of PBMCs. These receptors were obtained from a human donor in good health. The CDR3 runs from the conserved cysteine through the conserved F or W. The order of the fields is V gene, D gene, J gene, clone size, CDR3 DNA, CDR3 protein. D genes are given only for firm matches. A clone size is listed for some rows: how often the clone was seen (once, few, many), or a class if it is expanded.

v_call: TRBV4-3; d_call: TRBD2; j_call: TRBJ2-7; clone_size: once; cdr3_nt: TGCGCCAGCAGCCAAGGGGCTAGCGGGGGACGCGAGCAGTACTTC; cdr3_aa: CASSQGASGGREQYF
v_call: TRBV6-5; d_call: -; j_call: TRBJ2-7; clone_size: -; cdr3_nt: TGTGCCAGCAGTTGGGCCGGCGGGTCCTCTACGAAGCAGTACTTC; cdr3_aa: CASSWAGGSSTKQYF
v_call: TRBV7-7; d_call: TRBD1; j_call: TRBJ2-2; clone_size: few; cdr3_nt: TGTGCTAGCAGCTTAGAGTTGGGACAGTCGGCTTCCGGGGAGCTGTTTTTT; cdr3_aa: CASSLELGQSASGELFF
v_call: TRBV9; d_call: TRBD2; j_call: TRBJ2-1; clone_size: -; cdr3_nt: TGTGCCAGCAGCGTAGGTACAGTAGTACCGGGACTAGCGACGAATGAGCAGTTCTTC; cdr3_aa: CASSVGTVVPGLATNEQFF
v_call: TRBV9; d_call: -; j_call: TRBJ2-7; clone_size: once; cdr3_nt: TGTGCCAGCAACCGGGCAGGGAATGACGGCGAGCAGTACTTC; cdr3_aa: CASNRAGNDGEQYF
v_call: TRBV30; d_call: -; j_call: TRBJ1-2; clone_size: few; cdr3_nt: TGTGCCTGGAGTGGGGGGGACCACCTCTACTATGGCTACACCTTC; cdr3_aa: CAWSGGDHLYYGYTF
v_call: TRBV7-9; d_call: -; j_call: TRBJ2-7; clone_size: -; cdr3_nt: TGTTCCAGCACGCGAGGGACCTACGAGCAGTACTTC; cdr3_aa: CSSTRGTYEQYF
v_call: TRBV10-3; d_call: -; j_call: TRBJ1-3; clone_size: -; cdr3_nt: TGTGCCATCGGGCCCCGGGACACGCCGGGAAACACCATATATTTT; cdr3_aa: CAIGPRDTPGNTIYF
v_call: TRBV7-8; d_call: -; j_call: TRBJ2-1; clone_size: few; cdr3_nt: TGTGCCAGCAGCCGCCCCCGCGGGGCCGGGGACAATGAGCAGTTCTTC; cdr3_aa: CASSRPRGAGDNEQFF
v_call: TRBV19; d_call: -; j_call: TRBJ2-7; clone_size: -; cdr3_nt: TGTGCCAGTAGTAAAACACAGGGTTCCTACGAGCAGTACTTC; cdr3_aa: CASSKTQGSYEQYF
v_call: TRBV6-5; d_call: -; j_call: TRBJ1-6; clone_size: few; cdr3_nt: TGTGCCAGCAGGACGGGGGACCGGCGGGGTTCACCCCTCCACTTT; cdr3_aa: CASRTGDRRGSPLHF
v_call: TRBV5-1; d_call: TRBD1; j_call: TRBJ2-3; clone_size: -; cdr3_nt: TGCGCCAGCAGCCCCGGGACAGGGGCTTGGGATACGCAGTATTTT; cdr3_aa: CASSPGTGAWDTQYF
v_call: TRBV19; d_call: TRBD1; j_call: TRBJ1-5; clone_size: -; cdr3_nt: TGTGCCAGTAACCTCCGGGACAGGGCAGGACAGCCCCAGCATTTT; cdr3_aa: CASNLRDRAGQPQHF
v_call: TRBV2; d_call: -; j_call: TRBJ2-5; clone_size: -; cdr3_nt: TGTGCCAGCTTCCTTAGGCTTAGCCAGGAGACCCAGTACTTC; cdr3_aa: CASFLRLSQETQYF
v_call: TRBV11-1; d_call: TRBD1; j_call: TRBJ1-2; clone_size: -; cdr3_nt: TGTGCCAGCAGCCTCACAGGGACAGGGAAGTATGGCTACACCTTC; cdr3_aa: CASSLTGTGKYGYTF
v_call: TRBV2; d_call: -; j_call: TRBJ2-7; clone_size: -; cdr3_nt: TGTGCCAGCAGTGTTTCCGGGGTCTACGAGCAGTACTTC; cdr3_aa: CASSVSGVYEQYF
v_call: TRBV5-6; d_call: TRBD1; j_call: TRBJ2-7; clone_size: -; cdr3_nt: TGTGCCAGCAGCCCCCGGGGACAGGACGAGCAGTACTTC; cdr3_aa: CASSPRGQDEQYF
v_call: TRBV9; d_call: -; j_call: TRBJ2-2; clone_size: few; cdr3_nt: TGTGCCAGCAGCATCCGGGACACCAACACCGGGGAGCTGTTTTTT; cdr3_aa: CASSIRDTNTGELFF
v_call: TRBV19; d_call: TRBD1; j_call: TRBJ2-1; clone_size: -; cdr3_nt: TGTGCCAGTACCCCCCAGGGGGACCCGGATGAGCAGTTCTTC; cdr3_aa: CASTPQGDPDEQFF
v_call: TRBV5-5; d_call: TRBD1; j_call: TRBJ2-7; clone_size: once; cdr3_nt: TGTGCCAGCAGCCGGGACAGTTTTTCCTACGAGCAGTACTTC; cdr3_aa: CASSRDSFSYEQYF
v_call: TRBV5-1; d_call: -; j_call: TRBJ1-4; clone_size: -; cdr3_nt: TGCGCCAGCAGCTACGGGGGGCGTAATGAAAAACTGTTTTTT; cdr3_aa: CASSYGGRNEKLFF
v_call: TRBV6-1; d_call: TRBD1; j_call: TRBJ2-4; clone_size: -; cdr3_nt: TGTGCCAGCAGGCGGACAGGGCTTAAAAACATTCAGTACTTC; cdr3_aa: CASRRTGLKNIQYF